Listed below are T cell receptor beta chains from one sample, sequenced in a study of T cells in Graves' hyperthyroidism and ophthalmopathy. TCRdb used MiXCR to reprocess the multiplex PCR reads, holding one entry per CDR3 protein. The sample lists about 680,000 distinct CDR3 sequences, around 40% occurring once. The sample comprised blood. These receptors were collected from a woman in her thirties or forties with Graves' hyperthyroidism. CDR3s include the opening cysteine and the closing phenylalanine or tryptophan. D genes are given only for firm matches. Size is stated for part of the rows, as once, few or many counts, or as a class when the clone is expanded.

cdr3_nt cdr3_aa v_call d_call j_call clone_size
TGTGCCAGCCTTCGGGGGGGAAGTGGTTATGGCTACACCTTC CASLRGGSGYGYTF TRBV6-1 NA TRBJ1-2 few
TGTGCCAGCAGCCCCTCCGGGACTAGCGCTCAGTACTTC CASSPSGTSAQYF TRBV11-2 TRBD2 TRBJ2-7 once
TGTGCCAGCAGCCATGGCCCGGTGGAAGAGACCCAGTACTTC CASSHGPVEETQYF TRBV5-6 NA TRBJ2-5 NA
TGTGCCATCAGTGATCCTGCCCTGATCCGGGAAGATACGCAGTATTTT CAISDPALIREDTQYF TRBV10-3 NA TRBJ2-3 few
TGTGCCAGCAGGGGGGGGGGCGCACCGTCAGCCGAAAAACTGTTTTTT CASRGGGAPSAEKLFF TRBV6-1 NA TRBJ1-4 NA
TGTGCCAGTAGTACGCTCACACCCTTCGGACAGGGTTTGTTAGAGCCCCAGCATTTT CASSTLTPFGQGLLEPQHF TRBV19 TRBD1 TRBJ1-5 few
TGCGCCAGCAGCCCCACCGGGAAGGAAGCTTTCTTT CASSPTGKEAFF TRBV7-9 NA TRBJ1-1 few
TGTGCCAGCAGAAGAGGGGCGGGGAGTGGGGCCAACGTCCTGACTTTC CASRRGAGSGANVLTF TRBV6-5 NA TRBJ2-6 many
TGTGCCAGCAGCTTGGGGGGCGGGGGGCGATACTACGAGCAGTACTTC CASSLGGGGRYYEQYF TRBV5-6 TRBD2 TRBJ2-7 NA
TGTGCCAGCAGCCCCTTAGGCGAGCAGTTCTTC CASSPLGEQFF TRBV11-1 NA TRBJ2-1 NA
TGCGCCAGCAGCCAGGATGGGGCTGAAGCTTTCTTT CASSQDGAEAFF TRBV4-1 NA TRBJ1-1 many
TGTGCCAGCAGCTTGGTTGCGGGAGGGCCGGTTGGTGAGCAGTTCTTC CASSLVAGGPVGEQFF TRBV10-2 TRBD2 TRBJ2-1 NA
TGCGCCAGCAGCCAACTGCGACAAGAGACCCAGTACTTC CASSQLRQETQYF TRBV4-3 NA TRBJ2-5 NA
TGTGCCAGCAGCCAAGGGACAGGGAGCTCTGGAAACACCATATATTTT CASSQGTGSSGNTIYF TRBV25-1 TRBD1 TRBJ1-3 once
TGTGCCACCAGCAGAGAAGATGCAGGATCACATGGCTACACCTTC CATSREDAGSHGYTF TRBV15 NA TRBJ1-2 many
TGTGCCAGCAGCTTAGCGACTTCCGAGCAGTTCTTC CASSLATSEQFF TRBV7-2 NA TRBJ2-1 NA
TGTGCCATCAGTGGGGCGACAGGCGATCAAGAGACCCAGTACTTC CAISGATGDQETQYF TRBV10-3 NA TRBJ2-5 many